This T cell receptor beta chain appears in the sequencing data of a study of CD4 T cells in relation to SARS-CoV-2 and coronaviruses. Study-wide results and caveats: Around 62% of donors had memory CD4+ clonotypes crossrecognizing SARS-CoV-2 and common cold coronavirus spike. No crossreactivity against non-spike viral proteins was tested here. Compared with monoreactive clones, crossreactive clones showed significantly weaker SARS-CoV-2 expansion.

The protocol was immunoSEQ multiplex PCR, while the TCRdb copy is restricted to in-frame clones and leaves out a portion. The data show 30,000 to 45,000 clones, with approximately 87% seen just once and roughly a tenth held by the top ten. Germline CDR1 and CDR2: MDHEN and SYDVKM. The CDR3 runs to 15 residues. V lost 4 bases to trimming and J lost 5 bases; unmatched junction nucleotides: 8. Concerning this clone: Antigen: not known.

Sequencing was carried out using memory CD4+ T cells from PBMCs. This rearrangement joins TRBV28 to TRBJ2-5; 9 nucleotides match TRBD2. The source of this sequence is an adult with COVID-19. CDR3 residues: CASSSSGGTKETQYF. The CDR3, as DNA: TGTGCCAGCAGTTCCAGCGGGGGGACGAAGGAGACCCAGTACTTC. The full variable domain, rest sourced from reference TRBV28 and TRBJ2-5, is DVKVTQSSRYLVKRTGEKVFLECVQDMDHENMFWYRQDPGLGLRLIYFSYDVKMKEKGDIPEGYSVSREKKERFSLILESASTNQTSMYLCASSSSGGTKETQYFGPGTRLLVL.